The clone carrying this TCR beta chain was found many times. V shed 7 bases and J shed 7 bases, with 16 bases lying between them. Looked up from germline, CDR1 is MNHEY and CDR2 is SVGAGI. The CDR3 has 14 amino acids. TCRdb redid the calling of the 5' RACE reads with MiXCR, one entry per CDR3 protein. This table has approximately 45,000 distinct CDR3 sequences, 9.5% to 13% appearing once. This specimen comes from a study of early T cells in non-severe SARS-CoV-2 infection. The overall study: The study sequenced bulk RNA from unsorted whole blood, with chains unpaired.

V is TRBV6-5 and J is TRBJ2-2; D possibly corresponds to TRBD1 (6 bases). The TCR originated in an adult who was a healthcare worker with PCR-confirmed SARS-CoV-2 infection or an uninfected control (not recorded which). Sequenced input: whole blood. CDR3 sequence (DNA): TGTGCCAGCACCGGAGGTTTAGGGGGCGGGGAGCTGTTTTTT. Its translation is CASTGGLGGGELFF.